This entry describes one TCR beta chain. As yet, its antigen is unknown. The data are from a study of shared clonotypes between healthy human individuals. Sequencing used immunoSEQ multiplex PCR; TCRdb keeps in-frame clones, though not all of them. The profile covers around 1.6 million clones, with 95% to 99% appearing a single time and about 0.45% taken by the ten largest. From CD4+ cells came CD45RA+ naive and CD45RA-negative memory subsets. V lost 1 base and J lost 8, with 12 bases in between. This CDR3 has 14 residues. Germline assignment: CDR1 LGHNA and CDR2 YNFKEQ. Study findings and constraints: Larger richness was generally estimated for naive than memory subsets. Some naive CD4 clonotypes, 5% to 5.5%, turned up in common across several donors.

The chain is built from TRBV4-2 and TRBJ2-1; weak D call: TRBD2 (6 bases). This TCR was recovered from a man aged 25-45 years in good health. The specimen was naive CD4+ T cells sorted from blood. The subset denotes: CD45RA+ positively selected. The CDR3 reads CASSQAGEGDEQFF. CDR3 nucleotide sequence: TGTGCCAGCAGCCAAGCGGGAGAAGGTGATGAGCAGTTCTTC.